Presented here are 5 T cell receptor beta chains from one specimen sequenced in a study of cytomegalovirus exposure and HLA in healthy donors. PCR involved 60 Vbeta and 13 Jbeta primers. Using immunoSEQ multiplex PCR, the repertoire was profiled, and TCRdb retains in-frame clones only, with some absent. The repertoire holds 110,000 to 150,000 clones, with 70% as singletons. Sequencing was done on a sample of PBMCs. These receptors were collected from a woman aged 55 to 70 in good health and CMV-seropositive.

The rearrangement joins TRBV14 to TRBJ2-5, with D maybe TRBD2 (5 bases). Germline-derived CDR1 and CDR2 are SGHDN and FVKESK. The CDR3 has 14 amino acids. Trimming took off 1 base at V and 6 bases at J, with 12 bases between the two ends. The chain's CDR3 is CASSQVRTGKTQYF. The CDR3 nucleotides read TGTGCCAGCAGCCAAGTCCGGACGGGGAAGACCCAGTACTTC.

The V gene is TRBV6-1, the J gene TRBJ1-4; 9 positions match TRBD1. The V gene's germline CDR1 is MNHNS and CDR2 SASEGT. This CDR3 is 15 amino acids long. V lost 1 base and J lost 11; bases outside the gene matches: 8. This chain's CDR3 is CASSEEGTGIRKLFF. As DNA, the CDR3 is TGTGCCAGCAGTGAAGAGGGGACAGGGATACGGAAACTGTTTTTT.

This clone was counted between two and nine times. This sequence joins TRBV28 and TRBJ1-2; 10 nucleotides line up with TRBD1. The J segment lost 6 bases and the V segment lost 8 bases, leaving 15 bases of the junction unmatched. The CDR3 is 16 amino acids. Germline CDR1 MDHEN, CDR2 SYDVKM. For the CDR3, the DNA is TGTGCCAGCCACAAAATTAACATAGGACAGGGGGATGGCTACACCTTC. Protein sequence: CASHKINIGQGDGYTF.

This CDR3 is CASSLISGSNQPQHF. The CDR3 DNA is TGCGCCAGCAGCCTGATTTCGGGGAGCAATCAGCCCCAGCATTTT. V usage is TRBV5-1 and J usage is TRBJ1-5; D not resolved. The ends were cut back, 4 bases at V and 1 base at J, with 12 bases in the middle. The CDR3 has 15 amino acids. In germline, CDR1 is SGHRS, CDR2 YFSETQ.

This clone was counted between two and nine times. The chain has TRBV27 and TRBJ2-1; the match to TRBD2 covers 11 bases. Germline CDR1 is MNHEY and CDR2 is SMNVEV (reference sequence). J gave up 4 bases and V 6 bases, and 11 bases lay outside the gene matches. The CDR3 is 17 amino acids. The CDR3 reads CASSYFAGTSGYNEQFF. In DNA, the CDR3 is TGTGCCAGCAGCTACTTCGCTGGGACTAGCGGTTACAATGAGCAGTTCTTC.